These T cell receptor beta chains were read from a single sample in a study of blood T cells in healthy people across ages. TCRdb independently ran MiXCR on the 5' RACE reads; one entry per CDR3 protein. The sample holds some 800,000 distinct CDR3 sequences, under 55% seen once. The material sequenced was blood. All receptors derive from a man aged 55 to 70 in good health. The CDR3 runs from the conserved cysteine through the conserved F or W. A D gene is named only where the DNA matches it firmly. Clone size appears in some rows only: once, few, many, or a class for an expanded clone.

clone size: .
D gene: TRBD2
V gene: TRBV12-3/TRBV12-4
CDR3 length: 16
J gene: TRBJ2-7
CDR3 protein: CASSLGGLAGHYEQYF
CDR3 DNA: TGTGCCAGCAGTTTAGGTGGACTAGCGGGGCACTACGAGCAGTACTTC

clone size: .
D gene: TRBD2
V gene: TRBV9
CDR3 length: 16
J gene: TRBJ2-5
CDR3 protein: CASSVAAGGPLETQYF
CDR3 DNA: TGTGCCAGCAGCGTAGCAGCGGGGGGGCCCTTAGAGACCCAGTACTTC

clone size: .
D gene: .
V gene: TRBV5-4
CDR3 length: 15
J gene: TRBJ2-5
CDR3 protein: CASSLVGASRETQYF
CDR3 DNA: TGTGCCAGCAGCTTGGTGGGTGCTTCGAGGGAGACCCAGTACTTC

clone size: .
D gene: TRBD2
V gene: TRBV2
CDR3 length: 14
J gene: TRBJ2-5
CDR3 protein: CASSDSGVQETQYF
CDR3 DNA: TGTGCCAGCAGTGATAGCGGGGTACAAGAGACCCAGTACTTC

clone size: .
D gene: TRBD2
V gene: TRBV2
CDR3 length: 15
J gene: TRBJ2-1
CDR3 protein: CASRDLAGTCNEQFF
CDR3 DNA: TGTGCCAGCCGGGATCTAGCGGGAACCTGCAATGAGCAGTTCTTC

clone size: .
D gene: TRBD2
V gene: TRBV3-1
CDR3 length: 18
J gene: TRBJ2-3
CDR3 protein: CASSQFRPSGGYTDTQYF
CDR3 DNA: TGTGCCAGCAGCCAATTTAGGCCTAGCGGGGGATATACAGATACGCAGTATTTT

clone size: .
D gene: .
V gene: TRBV6-1
CDR3 length: 14
J gene: TRBJ1-6
CDR3 protein: CAVRDFTGNSPLHF
CDR3 DNA: TGTGCCGTACGGGACTTCACTGGGAATTCACCCCTCCACTTT

clone size: .
D gene: TRBD2
V gene: TRBV29-1
CDR3 length: 14
J gene: TRBJ2-7
CDR3 protein: CSVLTSGGIYEQYF
CDR3 DNA: TGCAGCGTTCTGACTAGCGGGGGGATCTACGAGCAGTACTTC

clone size: .
D gene: .
V gene: TRBV7-9
CDR3 length: 15
J gene: TRBJ2-3
CDR3 protein: CASSLELGYIDTQYF
CDR3 DNA: TGTGCCAGCAGCTTAGAGCTGGGCTACATAGATACGCAGTATTTT

clone size: few
D gene: .
V gene: TRBV6-1
CDR3 length: 15
J gene: TRBJ2-1
CDR3 protein: CASSEDGTPRYEQFF
CDR3 DNA: TGTGCCAGCAGTGAAGACGGGACACCTCGTTATGAGCAGTTCTTC

clone size: .
D gene: .
V gene: TRBV20-1
CDR3 length: 14
J gene: TRBJ2-7
CDR3 protein: CSARDSQIPYEQYF
CDR3 DNA: TGCAGTGCTAGGGACTCCCAAATCCCCTACGAGCAGTACTTC

clone size: .
D gene: TRBD1
V gene: TRBV2
CDR3 length: 14
J gene: TRBJ2-4
CDR3 protein: CASSDRGAKNIQYF
CDR3 DNA: TGTGCCAGCAGTGACAGGGGGGCCAAAAACATTCAGTACTTC

clone size: .
D gene: .
V gene: TRBV29-1
CDR3 length: 17
J gene: TRBJ1-4
CDR3 protein: CSVELLRDRSLNEKLFF
CDR3 DNA: TGCAGCGTTGAACTATTACGCGACAGAAGTCTTAATGAAAAACTGTTTTTT

clone size: .
D gene: .
V gene: TRBV20-1
CDR3 length: 12
J gene: TRBJ1-2
CDR3 protein: CSARDLDRGYTF
CDR3 DNA: TGCAGTGCTAGAGATCTCGACCGTGGCTACACCTTC

clone size: .
D gene: .
V gene: TRBV6-2/TRBV6-3
CDR3 length: 14
J gene: TRBJ2-5
CDR3 protein: CASSFVVAEETQYF
CDR3 DNA: TGTGCCAGCAGTTTTGTGGTGGCCGAAGAGACCCAGTACTTC

clone size: .
D gene: .
V gene: TRBV11-3
CDR3 length: 16
J gene: TRBJ2-1
CDR3 protein: CASSSRDDSSYNEQFF
CDR3 DNA: TGTGCCAGCAGCTCCCGGGACGATAGCTCCTACAATGAGCAGTTCTTC

clone size: .
D gene: .
V gene: TRBV7-2
CDR3 length: 15
J gene: TRBJ1-5
CDR3 protein: CASSLGAANNQPQHF
CDR3 DNA: TGTGCCAGCAGCTTAGGGGCGGCCAACAATCAGCCCCAGCATTTT

clone size: many
D gene: .
V gene: TRBV7-2
CDR3 length: 13
J gene: TRBJ2-5
CDR3 protein: CASSRQHQETQYF
CDR3 DNA: TGTGCCAGCAGCCGACAGCACCAAGAGACCCAGTACTTC

clone size: few
D gene: .
V gene: TRBV30
CDR3 length: 13
J gene: TRBJ2-6
CDR3 protein: CAWRPSGVNVLTF
CDR3 DNA: TGTGCCTGGAGGCCCTCCGGGGTCAACGTCCTGACTTTC

clone size: .
D gene: TRBD2
V gene: TRBV20-1
CDR3 length: 18
J gene: TRBJ2-3
CDR3 protein: CSARAGGISGGPTDTQYF
CDR3 DNA: TGCAGTGCTAGAGCGGGGGGGATTAGCGGGGGGCCCACAGATACGCAGTATTTT

clone size: once
D gene: .
V gene: TRBV20-1
CDR3 length: 11
J gene: TRBJ2-3
CDR3 protein: CSATPRGTQYF
CDR3 DNA: TGCAGTGCTACCCCCAGGGGAACGCAGTATTTT

clone size: .
D gene: .
V gene: TRBV7-9
CDR3 length: 12
J gene: TRBJ2-3
CDR3 protein: CASSFDRDTQYF
CDR3 DNA: TGTGCCAGCAGCTTTGATAGAGATACGCAGTATTTT

clone size: few
D gene: TRBD1
V gene: TRBV2
CDR3 length: 14
J gene: TRBJ2-1
CDR3 protein: CASSDGRGNNEQFF
CDR3 DNA: TGTGCCAGCAGTGATGGCAGGGGGAACAATGAGCAGTTCTTC

clone size: .
D gene: TRBD1
V gene: TRBV7-2
CDR3 length: 15
J gene: TRBJ2-7
CDR3 protein: CASSSRTGTKNEQYF
CDR3 DNA: TGTGCCAGCAGCTCTCGGACAGGGACAAAGAACGAGCAGTACTTC

clone size: few
D gene: TRBD1
V gene: TRBV6-5
CDR3 length: 16
J gene: TRBJ2-3
CDR3 protein: CASSPGQVRSTDTQYF
CDR3 DNA: TGTGCCAGCAGTCCCGGACAGGTCCGTAGCACAGATACGCAGTATTTT

clone size: .
D gene: .
V gene: TRBV7-2
CDR3 length: 15
J gene: TRBJ1-6
CDR3 protein: CASSLKGSYNSPLHF
CDR3 DNA: TGTGCCAGCAGCTTAAAGGGATCCTATAATTCACCCCTCCACTTT

clone size: few
D gene: .
V gene: TRBV24-1
CDR3 length: 13
J gene: TRBJ2-1
CDR3 protein: CATSDRSGTEQFF
CDR3 DNA: TGTGCCACCAGTGATCGCTCCGGGACCGAGCAGTTCTTC

clone size: .
D gene: .
V gene: TRBV28
CDR3 length: 16
J gene: TRBJ1-6
CDR3 protein: CASSLRVPREKGPLHF
CDR3 DNA: TGTGCCAGCAGTTTACGGGTGCCCAGGGAGAAAGGACCCCTCCACTTT

clone size: .
D gene: TRBD2
V gene: TRBV28
CDR3 length: 15
J gene: TRBJ2-5
CDR3 protein: CASSKLAGGEETQYF
CDR3 DNA: TGTGCCAGCAGTAAACTAGCGGGGGGCGAAGAGACCCAGTACTTC

clone size: .
D gene: .
V gene: TRBV27
CDR3 length: 16
J gene: TRBJ2-5
CDR3 protein: CASSLSLAGVGSEQYF
CDR3 DNA: TGTGCCAGCAGTTTATCTCTTGCAGGGGTTGGGAGTGAGCAGTACTTC

clone size: once
D gene: .
V gene: TRBV2
CDR3 length: 15
J gene: TRBJ1-4
CDR3 protein: CTSSGMVGVREKLFF
CDR3 DNA: TGTACCAGCAGTGGTATGGTAGGGGTACGGGAAAAACTGTTTTTT

clone size: .
D gene: .
V gene: TRBV5-1
CDR3 length: 16
J gene: TRBJ2-5
CDR3 protein: CASNNPSGRGSETQYF
CDR3 DNA: TGCGCCAGCAACAACCCCTCAGGCAGAGGGAGCGAGACCCAGTACTTC

clone size: once
D gene: TRBD2
V gene: TRBV12-3/TRBV12-4
CDR3 length: 15
J gene: TRBJ2-1
CDR3 protein: CASSAGTSGNNEQFF
CDR3 DNA: TGTGCCAGCAGTGCCGGGACTAGCGGAAACAATGAGCAGTTCTTC

clone size: few
D gene: .
V gene: TRBV7-2
CDR3 length: 12
J gene: TRBJ1-2
CDR3 protein: CASMGRNYGYTF
CDR3 DNA: TGTGCCAGCATGGGGAGGAACTATGGCTACACCTTC

clone size: .
D gene: .
V gene: TRBV20-1
CDR3 length: 13
J gene: TRBJ1-5
CDR3 protein: CSARVGGDQPQHF
CDR3 DNA: TGCAGTGCTAGAGTCGGGGGGGACCAGCCCCAGCATTTT

clone size: .
D gene: TRBD1
V gene: TRBV2
CDR3 length: 14
J gene: TRBJ2-7
CDR3 protein: CASSADRLSYEQYF
CDR3 DNA: TGTGCCAGCAGCGCGGACAGGCTTTCCTACGAGCAGTACTTC

clone size: few
D gene: .
V gene: TRBV7-9
CDR3 length: 13
J gene: TRBJ2-7
CDR3 protein: CASTLGNYGFQYF
CDR3 DNA: TGTGCCAGCACCCTAGGGAACTACGGTTTTCAGTACTTC

clone size: .
D gene: TRBD1
V gene: TRBV20-1
CDR3 length: 13
J gene: TRBJ2-5
CDR3 protein: CSATRDSQETQYF
CDR3 DNA: TGCAGTGCGACCCGGGACAGTCAAGAGACCCAGTACTTC

clone size: .
D gene: .
V gene: TRBV27
CDR3 length: 15
J gene: TRBJ2-3
CDR3 protein: CASKRRGPSTDTQYF
CDR3 DNA: TGTGCCAGCAAAAGGCGGGGCCCGAGCACAGATACGCAGTATTTT

clone size: .
D gene: .
V gene: TRBV7-2
CDR3 length: 15
J gene: TRBJ1-5
CDR3 protein: CASSLAQGHNQPQHF
CDR3 DNA: TGTGCCAGCAGCTTAGCTCAGGGCCACAATCAGCCCCAGCATTTT

clone size: .
D gene: .
V gene: TRBV6-2/TRBV6-3
CDR3 length: 13
J gene: TRBJ1-1
CDR3 protein: CASSYSKVAEAFF
CDR3 DNA: TGTGCCAGCAGTTACTCGAAGGTGGCTGAAGCTTTCTTT

clone size: .
D gene: .
V gene: TRBV11-2
CDR3 length: 13
J gene: TRBJ1-2
CDR3 protein: CASSWIGQMGYTF
CDR3 DNA: TGTGCCAGCAGCTGGATTGGACAGATGGGATACACCTTC

clone size: .
D gene: .
V gene: TRBV6-2/TRBV6-3
CDR3 length: 16
J gene: TRBJ1-4
CDR3 protein: CASSPRGTATNEKLFF
CDR3 DNA: TGTGCCAGCAGCCCCAGGGGCACCGCAACTAATGAAAAACTGTTTTTT

clone size: few
D gene: .
V gene: TRBV7-9
CDR3 length: 16
J gene: TRBJ2-1
CDR3 protein: CASSFTDQHSYNEQFF
CDR3 DNA: TGTGCCAGCAGCTTCACGGACCAACACTCCTACAATGAGCAGTTCTTC

clone size: .
D gene: .
V gene: TRBV6-2/TRBV6-3
CDR3 length: 12
J gene: TRBJ1-1
CDR3 protein: CASTGRTTEAFF
CDR3 DNA: TGTGCCAGCACCGGACGGACCACTGAAGCTTTCTTT

clone size: .
D gene: TRBD1
V gene: TRBV4-3
CDR3 length: 14
J gene: TRBJ2-4
CDR3 protein: CASSQGTEHAEQYF
CDR3 DNA: TGCGCCAGCAGCCAGGGGACAGAGCACGCGGAGCAGTACTTC